The clone carrying this T cell receptor beta chain was seen a few times. Antigen: not known. What was amplified from RNA transcripts were TCR beta CDR3 regions. Carried out on the TCR CDR3, a first-round RT-PCR used the HTBI primer set. MiXCR was run by TCRdb on the multiplex PCR reads, yielding one entry per CDR3 protein. The sample has roughly 560,000 distinct CDR3 sequences, about 15% seen once. The data were taken from a study of T cells in Graves' hyperthyroidism and ophthalmopathy. Study results and caveats: Blood samples included most of the expanded thyroid clonotypes exceeding 0.001.

PBMCs were obtained from 10 ml fresh peripheral blood. The receptor was derived from a woman aged 35 to 49 with Graves' ophthalmopathy. Sequencing was done on a sample of blood.

CDR3 sequence reads: CSVDGLGAPYEQYF. As DNA, the CDR3 is TGCAGCGTTGACGGTTTAGGGGCTCCCTACGAGCAGTACTTC. The chain employs TRBV29-1 and TRBJ2-7; tentative D call: TRBD1 (5 bases). Trimming shortened V by 3 bases and J by 2 bases, and 14 bases separated the two germline ends. CDR1 is SQVTM, CDR2 ANQGSEA, per germline. The CDR3 runs to 14 residues.